This TCR beta chain came from a study of cytomegalovirus exposure and HLA in healthy donors. Study-level findings and limits: Among the CMV-associated chains, three were confirmed in vitro as specific for CMV antigens. For cytomegalovirus status, the classifier reportedly gave diagnoses with high specificity and sensitivity.

Of note for this clone: Its antigen remains unknown.

The CDR3 has 15 amino acids. CDR1 and CDR2 from the germline V gene are SGHTA and FQGTGA. J gave up 2 bases and V 2 bases, and 2 bases lay outside the gene matches. The PCR made use of 60 Vbeta and 13 Jbeta primers. Profiling relied on immunoSEQ multiplex PCR, and the TCRdb table lists in-frame clones only, not all of them. The repertoire holds some 110,000 clones, with under 70% as singletons. V and J are TRBV7-3 and TRBJ2-3, with 9 bases lining up with TRBD2. Source material: PBMCs. The TCR comes from a man aged 30 to 39 in good health and CMV-seropositive. The CDR3 DNA follows: TGTGCCAGCAGCTTAGCGGGAGGGCCCACAGATACGCAGTATTTT. Protein sequence: CASSLAGGPTDTQYF.